Below are 27 T cell receptor beta chains sequenced from a single sample in a study of cytomegalovirus exposure and HLA in healthy donors. Method: immunoSEQ multiplex PCR; TCRdb's copy keeps in-frame clones and lacks some. The sample gives 200,000 or so clones, around 87% of which show up once; 2% is in the top ten. Sequencing was carried out using PBMCs. These receptors originate from a woman younger than 35 in good health and CMV-seropositive.

The rearrangement links TRBV9 to TRBJ2-1; TRBD2 aligns across 8 bases. V was clipped by 4 bases and J by 6 bases; unmatched bases: 9. The germline V gene encodes CDR1 SGDLS and CDR2 YYNGEE. The CDR3 consists of 15 residues. The CDR3 DNA reads as TGTGCCAGCAGCCCTACCCCGGGACTAGGCAATGAGCAGTTCTTC. The encoded protein is CASSPTPGLGNEQFF.

The V and J genes are TRBV28 and TRBJ2-7; 8 nucleotides align to TRBD1. Germline loops: CDR1 MDHEN, CDR2 SYDVKM. With 5 bases clipped from V and 6 bases from J, the junction kept 9 bases outside the gene matches. This CDR3 comprises 14 residues. The CDR3 sequence: CASSDRGPVREQYF. CDR3 in DNA: TGTGCCAGCAGTGACAGGGGCCCGGTCCGCGAGCAGTACTTC. The whole variable domain, filled in from reference TRBV28 and TRBJ2-7, reads DVKVTQSSRYLVKRTGEKVFLECVQDMDHENMFWYRQDPGLGLRLIYFSYDVKMKEKGDIPEGYSVSREKKERFSLILESASTNQTSMYLCASSDRGPVREQYFGPGTRLTVT.

The CDR3 spells CASSLEGSPSTDTQYF. The CDR3 bases are TGTGCCAGCAGTTTAGAGGGCTCACCAAGCACAGATACGCAGTATTTT. The chain combines TRBV28 with TRBJ2-3, with D maybe TRBD2 (5 bases). The V and J ends lost 2 bases and 0 bases respectively, with 12 bases between them. The CDR3 is made up of 16 amino acids. Germline values: CDR1 MDHEN, CDR2 SYDVKM.

In the case of this clone: Other DNA sequences in this specimen translate into the identical CDR3. This chain joins TRBV7-3 and TRBJ2-3; D uncertain. Germline CDR1 is SGHTA and CDR2 is FQGTGA. This CDR3 has 13 amino acids. The V end was cut by 5 bases, the J end by 0 bases, with 6 bases between. The DNA for the CDR3 is TGTGCCAGCAGCCCAGTTAGCACAGATACGCAGTATTTT. Encoded protein: CASSPVSTDTQYF.

The chain recombines TRBV4-1 with TRBJ2-1; D call uncertain. The V gene lost 1 base and the J gene lost 10 bases, with 11 bases spanning the gap. Per the germline V gene, CDR1 is MGHRA and CDR2 is YSYEKL. The CDR3 extends over 13 amino acids. The CDR3 region is CASSQVNNGEQFF. CDR3 sequence (DNA): TGCGCCAGCAGCCAAGTTAACAACGGGGAGCAGTTCTTC.

The V gene is TRBV4-1, the J gene TRBJ1-1, with D possibly being TRBD1 (6 bases). The CDR3 totals 13 residues. Germline V gene lookup returns CDR1 MGHRA and CDR2 YSYEKL. Deletions cut 4 bases from V and 1 base from J, with 7 bases between. The CDR3 coding sequence is TGCGCCAGCAGCCTAGGGGGGAACACTGAAGCTTTCTTT. This translates into CASSLGGNTEAFF.

The rearrangement joins TRBV7-9 to TRBJ2-1; the match to TRBD2 covers 13 bases. Germline V CDR1 and CDR2: SEHNR, FQNEAQ (reference sequence). The CDR3 is made up of 16 amino acids. V lost 5 bases, J lost 4 bases, and 5 bases stayed unmatched. CDR3 nucleotide sequence: TGTGCCAGCAGCCCCCCACTAGCGGGAGGGTACAATGAGCAGTTCTTC. As protein: CASSPPLAGGYNEQFF. The whole variable domain, remainder taken from reference TRBV7-9 and TRBJ2-1, is DTGVSQNPRHKITKRGQNVTFRCDPISEHNRLYWYRQTLGQGPEFLTYFQNEAQLEKSRLLSDRFSAERPKGSFSTLEIQRTEQGDSAMYLCASSPPLAGGYNEQFFGPGTRLTVL.

This clone turned up a few times. The CDR3 here is CAWNPWGGRGYTF. The CDR3 DNA reads as TGTGCCTGGAATCCGTGGGGCGGTAGGGGCTACACCTTC. The chain employs TRBV30 and TRBJ1-2, with D perhaps matching TRBD1 (5 bases). The V end lost 4 bases, the J end lost 8 bases, and 17 bases lay between the germline ends. Per germline, CDR1 GTSNPN and CDR2 SVGIG (reference sequence). The CDR3 has 13 amino acids.

The chain has TRBV2 and TRBJ2-1, with a weak D call TRBD1 (5 bases). Per the germline V gene, CDR1 is SNHLY and CDR2 is FYNNEI. V was pared by 6 bases and J by 6 bases, with 12 bases between. The CDR3 extends over 13 amino acids. This chain's CDR3 is CASSARVGNEQFF. In nucleotides, the CDR3 is TGTGCCAGCAGCGCCAGGGTGGGCAATGAGCAGTTCTTC.

The chain employs TRBV9 and TRBJ2-1; possible D gene TRBD2, 5 bases. The CDR3 loop spans 15 amino acids. Germline values: CDR1 SGDLS, CDR2 YYNGEE. V was pared by 7 bases and J by 0 bases, with 14 bases between. CDR3 DNA sequence: TGTGCCAGCGGGGAGCGCGTCAGCTCCTACAATGAGCAGTTCTTC. It is translated as CASGERVSSYNEQFF. The full variable domain, in which reference TRBV9 and TRBJ2-1 provide the parts outside the CDR3, is DSGVTQTPKHLITATGQRVTLRCSPRSGDLSVYWYQQSLDQGLQFLIQYYNGEERAKGNILERFSAQQFPDLHSELNLSSLELGDSALYFCASGERVSSYNEQFFGPGTRLTVL.

The chain links TRBV4-2 to TRBJ2-1; TRBD2 aligns across 9 bases. Trimming removed 1 base from V and 6 bases from J; junction bases left unmatched: 13. Germline-derived CDR1 and CDR2 are LGHNA and YNFKEQ. This CDR3 comprises 18 residues. The CDR3 reads CASSQGDPGLALGNEQFF. CDR3 DNA: TGTGCCAGCAGCCAAGGGGACCCGGGACTAGCCTTGGGCAATGAGCAGTTCTTC.

V and J are TRBV28 and TRBJ1-2; possible D gene TRBD1, 5 bases. Germline V gene data show CDR1 as MDHEN and CDR2 as SYDVKM. This CDR3 region has 15 residues. The V and J ends lost 3 bases and 2 bases respectively, with 13 bases between them. The CDR3 DNA sequence: TGTGCCAGCAGTTTTACAGGAGCCCCGAACTATGGCTACACCTTC. As protein: CASSFTGAPNYGYTF.

The chain couples TRBV9 to TRBJ1-4; D is perhaps TRBD1 (6 bases). Trimming removed 6 bases at V and 4 bases at J, with 16 bases between. CDR3 length: 15 amino acids. Germline V gives CDR1 SGDLS, CDR2 YYNGEE. The CDR3 region has the DNA TGTGCCAGCACCATTTCTGCAGGGGTTAATGAAAAACTGTTTTTT. It codes for CASTISAGVNEKLFF.

The chain is built from TRBV6-5 and TRBJ2-5; TRBD1 might be the D (6 bases). V dropped 4 bases and J dropped 5 bases, with 17 bases sitting between them. Germline V gene lookup returns CDR1 MNHEY and CDR2 SVGAGI. CDR3 length equals 15 residues. CDR3 in DNA: TGTGCCAGCAGTTCGCCGCCCACAGGGATGGAGACCCAGTACTTC. As protein: CASSSPPTGMETQYF.

The V gene is TRBV4-1, the J gene TRBJ1-5, with 9 positions matching TRBD1. Trimming cost V 1 base and J 1 base; bases outside gene matches: 8. Germline CDR1 MGHRA, CDR2 YSYEKL. The CDR3 length is 18 residues. The DNA for the CDR3 is TGCGCCAGCAGCCAAGCACCGACAGGGGGTAGGAGCAATCAGCCCCAGCATTTT. As protein: CASSQAPTGGRSNQPQHF.

This clone was recorded once. This sequence joins TRBV9 and TRBJ2-6; TRBD1 matches at 8 bases. Germline values: CDR1 SGDLS, CDR2 YYNGEE. The CDR3 consists of 17 residues. V trimming: 1 base; J trimming: 4 bases; junction bases outside the gene matches: 7. CDR3 DNA: TGTGCCAGCAGCGTACCCTGGACAGGGACCGGGGCCAACGTCCTGACTTTC. Translating it yields CASSVPWTGTGANVLTF.

V usage is TRBV27 and J usage is TRBJ1-1, with D tentatively TRBD1 (5 bases). V gave up 5 bases and J gave up 5 bases, with 24 bases separating them. CDR1 MNHEY and CDR2 SMNVEV come from the germline V gene (reference sequence). This CDR3 spans 17 amino acids. The CDR3 spells CASSPRDFPIGGTEAFF. CDR3 bases: TGTGCCAGCAGTCCCAGGGACTTCCCAATAGGAGGGACTGAAGCTTTCTTT.

V and J are TRBV30 and TRBJ2-7, with 10 positions matching TRBD1. The trim removed 4 bases at V and 1 base at J, leaving 4 bases unmatched. The CDR3 length is 14 residues. Germline CDR1 GTSNPN, CDR2 SVGIG (reference sequence). CDR3 sequence reads: CAWTPGQGSYEQYF. CDR3 coding DNA: TGTGCCTGGACGCCGGGACAGGGGTCCTACGAGCAGTACTTC.

The chain uses TRBV25-1 and TRBJ2-7; tentatively, D is TRBD1 (6 bases). The CDR3 runs to 17 residues. Trimming took 1 base from V and 1 from J, leaving 17 bases between them. The V gene's germline CDR1 is MGHDK and CDR2 SYGVNS. Written as DNA, the CDR3 is TGTGCCAGCAGTGAATCCCATACAGGGCCAAGATCCTACGAGCAGTACTTC. This codes for CASSESHTGPRSYEQYF.

The CDR3 sequence is CASSQTGTYNEQFF. The CDR3 nucleotides are TGTGCCAGCAGCCAGACAGGGACCTACAATGAGCAGTTCTTC. V is TRBV28 and J is TRBJ2-1; 7 nucleotides align to TRBD1. The germline gives CDR1 MDHEN, CDR2 SYDVKM. The CDR3 runs 14 residues. After removal of 6 bases from V and 2 bases from J, the junction contained 4 bases not matched to a gene.

This rearrangement joins TRBV25-1 to TRBJ1-3; TRBD1 might be the D (5 bases). V lost 3 bases and J lost 4, with 10 bases in between. The CDR3 contains 14 residues. Germline loops: CDR1 MGHDK, CDR2 SYGVNS. As DNA, the CDR3 is TGTGCCAGCAGTGAGATGGGGGGGGGAAACACCATATATTTT. This sequence encodes CASSEMGGGNTIYF.

The rearrangement joins TRBV10-1 to TRBJ2-7; 8 nucleotides line up with TRBD2. This CDR3 spans 16 amino acids. Germline-derived CDR1 and CDR2 are WNHNN and SYGVQD (reference sequence). V lost 2 bases to trimming and J lost 4 bases; unmatched junction nucleotides: 10. DNA for the CDR3: TGCGCCAGCAGTGAGCGGGTTAGCGGGACATTATACGAGCAGTACTTC. Translating gives CASSERVSGTLYEQYF.

The chain links TRBV7-2 to TRBJ2-1; TRBD2 might be the D (6 bases). Germline CDR1 is SGHTA and CDR2 is FQGNSA. The CDR3 sequence is 16 residues long. V lost 5 bases to trimming and J lost 7 bases, with 21 bases between them. CDR3 coding DNA: TGTGCCAGCAGCCCATCCCCTCCTGGCGGGGTAAATGAGCAGTTCTTC. This codes for CASSPSPPGGVNEQFF.

The chain carries TRBV19 and TRBJ2-2, with 8 bases matching TRBD1. Germline trimming cut 5 bases from V and 3 bases from J; bases unmatched to any gene: 5. The CDR3 consists of 15 residues. The V gene's germline CDR1 is LNHDA and CDR2 SQIVND (reference sequence). The CDR3 sequence is CASSGQGRYTGELFF. The CDR3, as DNA: TGTGCCAGTAGTGGACAGGGAAGGTACACCGGGGAGCTGTTTTTT.

This chain connects TRBV7-9 to TRBJ2-7, with 7 bases identical to TRBD2. V was pared by 5 bases and J by 3 bases, with 10 bases of the junction left unmatched. The CDR3 is made up of 15 amino acids. CDR1 is SEHNR and CDR2 is FQNEAQ in the germline V gene (reference sequence). DNA for the CDR3: TGTGCCAGCAGCCTTTTGGGGGGGGACGGCTACGAGCAGTACTTC. Amino acids: CASSLLGGDGYEQYF.

This chain connects TRBV6-1 to TRBJ2-3; possible D gene TRBD2, 6 bases. The CDR3 is made up of 16 amino acids. Germline lookup yields CDR1 MNHNS and CDR2 SASEGT. The V end lost 3 bases, the J end lost 1 base, and 14 bases lay between the germline ends. CDR3 in amino acids: CASSDRGASGTDTQYF. The CDR3 coding sequence is TGTGCCAGCAGTGACCGTGGGGCTAGCGGCACAGATACGCAGTATTTT.

The V gene is TRBV7-2, the J gene TRBJ2-7; TRBD1 agrees at 9 bases. The V gene end was trimmed by 0 bases and the J gene end by 6 bases; junction bases not matched to a gene: 6. The CDR3 is made up of 15 amino acids. CDR1 is SGHTA, CDR2 FQGNSA, per germline. As DNA, the CDR3 is TGTGCCAGCAGCTTAGCGACAGGGGGTTCTTCCGAGCAGTACTTC. Residues: CASSLATGGSSEQYF.